These 30 T cell receptor beta chains originate from one sample sequenced in a study of T cells after posttransplantation cyclophosphamide (dated by TCRdb to the mid-2010s). Library generation was performed with the immunoSEQ multiplex PCR assay. This is the immuneACCESS table as TCRdb keeps it, with only in-frame sequences that have V and J called. A part of the clones is gone; compared with another copy, unresolved V genes explain less than half, and the rest is unexplained. The sample comprises tens of thousands of clones, and every one was counted more than once. Roughly 2.3% of the sample comes from the top ten. The sequenced sample consisted of PBMCs. The receptors shown here come from a man aged 35-49 years in good health, CMV-negative, and a related stem cell transplant donor.

This clone occurred many times. The rearrangement links TRBV4-1 to TRBJ2-3; D unresolved. Per the germline V gene, CDR1 is MGHRA and CDR2 is YSYEKL. Trimming took 0 bases from V and 3 from J, leaving 7 bases between them. The CDR3 loop spans 14 amino acids. The CDR3 sequence: CASSQEGRTDTQYF. CDR3 DNA sequence: TGCGCCAGCAGCCAAGAGGGCCGAACAGATACGCAGTATTTT.

Many counts were recorded for this clone. A read error may produce the germline difference seen at one junction end. The chain couples TRBV4-3 to TRBJ2-3; the D gene is possibly TRBD2 (6 bases). Germline CDR1 and CDR2: LGHNA and YSLEER. The CDR3 consists of 15 residues. CDR3: CASSRLTGSIDTQYF. In DNA, the CDR3 is TGCGCCAGCAGCCGGTTGACCGGGAGCATAGATACGCAGTATTTT.

In its sample, this clone was seen many times. The chain has TRBV5-5 and TRBJ1-5; 11 bases line up with TRBD1. Per the germline V gene, CDR1 is SGHKS and CDR2 is YYEKEE (reference sequence). The CDR3 extends over 17 amino acids. V was pared by 2 bases and J by 3 bases, with 7 bases of the junction left unmatched. The CDR3 loop is CASSLRTGGAYNQPQHF. DNA of the CDR3: TGTGCCAGCAGCTTACGGACAGGGGGCGCGTACAATCAGCCCCAGCATTTT.

This clone was observed a few times. The chain carries TRBV9 and TRBJ2-5, with TRBD1 matching 9 bases. CDR3 length: 15 residues. Trimming removed 3 bases from V and 1 base from J; junction bases left unmatched: 4. The V gene's germline CDR1 is SGDLS and CDR2 YYNGEE. The CDR3 reads CASSARDRVQETQYF. CDR3 sequence (DNA): TGTGCCAGCAGCGCACGGGACAGGGTCCAAGAGACCCAGTACTTC.

V usage is TRBV6-5 and J usage is TRBJ1-6; perhaps TRBD1 as D (6 bases). The CDR3 runs 15 residues. Trimming pared 8 bases from V and 9 bases from J, leaving 20 bases between. CDR1 MNHEY and CDR2 SVGAGI come from the germline V gene. The CDR3 loop is CASGQQGLGISPLHF. CDR3 coding DNA: TGTGCCAGCGGCCAACAGGGCTTGGGTATTTCACCCCTCCACTTT.

This clone was recorded many times. The V gene is TRBV12-5, the J gene TRBJ2-2, with a weak D call TRBD1 (6 bases). Germline V gene data show CDR1 as LGHNT and CDR2 as FRNRAP. Trimming removed 7 bases at V and 2 bases at J, with 11 bases between. The CDR3 loop spans 14 amino acids. The CDR3 loop reads CASVKGDNTGELFF. The CDR3 coding sequence is TGTGCTAGTGTCAAGGGGGATAACACCGGGGAGCTGTTTTTT.

This chain connects TRBV7-2 to TRBJ2-3; possible D gene TRBD2, 5 bases. This CDR3 comprises 15 residues. Germline V gene lookup returns CDR1 SGHTA and CDR2 FQGNSA. V was clipped by 5 bases and J by 2 bases, with 14 bases between them. The CDR3 spells CASSPGSGYTDTQYF. The CDR3, as DNA: TGTGCCAGCAGCCCGGGATCGGGTTACACAGATACGCAGTATTTT.

At least ten counts were recorded for this clone. The chain joins TRBV7-2 to TRBJ1-2; possibly TRBD1 for D (6 bases). Germline V gene data show CDR1 as SGHTA and CDR2 as FQGNSA. The CDR3 has 14 residues. Between the trimmed V and J ends, which lost 1 base and 6 bases, there was a span of 12 bases. CDR3 in amino acids: CASSLGVTGHGYTF. CDR3 in DNA: TGTGCCAGCAGCTTAGGCGTGACAGGACATGGCTACACCTTC. The full variable domain, rest sourced from reference TRBV7-2 and TRBJ1-2, is GAGVSQSPSNKVTEKGKDVELRCDPISGHTALYWYRQSLGQGLEFLIYFQGNSAPDKSGLPSDRFSAERTGGSVSTLTIQRTQQEDSAVYLCASSLGVTGHGYTFGSGTRLTVV.

This clone appeared many times. This rearrangement joins TRBV5-6 to TRBJ1-2; no clear D. V shed 0 bases and J shed 2 bases, with 11 bases lying between them. This CDR3 spans 15 amino acids. Germline assignment: CDR1 SGHDT and CDR2 YYEEEE. CDR3 nucleotide sequence: TGTGCCAGCAGCTTGGCGGCAGACTCCAACTATGGCTACACCTTC. The encoded protein is CASSLAADSNYGYTF.

The table lists this clone with many counts. This chain links TRBV19 with TRBJ2-5; D not certain. Between the trimmed V and J ends, which lost 3 bases and 0 bases, there was a span of 2 bases. Germline V gives CDR1 LNHDA, CDR2 SQIVND (reference sequence). This CDR3 contains 12 residues. The chain's CDR3 is CASSIDQETQYF. For the CDR3, the DNA is TGTGCCAGTAGTATCGACCAAGAGACCCAGTACTTC.

The table lists this clone with many counts. The chain recombines TRBV5-1 with TRBJ2-2; 12 bases are shared with TRBD1. The CDR3 covers 18 residues. V shed 3 bases and J 2 bases; nucleotides not matched to a gene: 8. Germline assignment: CDR1 SGHRS and CDR2 YFSETQ. The CDR3 spells CASSSGTGGNPNTGELFF. The CDR3 DNA is TGCGCCAGCAGCTCAGGGACAGGGGGCAATCCAAACACCGGGGAGCTGTTTTTT.

This chain links TRBV7-9 with TRBJ2-1; possibly TRBD2 for D (5 bases). The CDR3 runs to 16 residues. Germline V gene data show CDR1 as SEHNR and CDR2 as FQNEAQ (reference sequence). The V gene lost 2 bases and the J gene lost 5 bases, with 16 bases spanning the gap. The chain's CDR3 is CASSLRLLGEHNEQFF. In DNA form, the CDR3 reads TGTGCCAGCAGCTTACGGTTACTTGGGGAGCACAATGAGCAGTTCTTC.

About this clone itself: Distinct nucleotide sequences in the sample also encode this CDR3. For the CDR3, the DNA is TGTGCCAGCAGCTTCTCCTACGTGGGGAGTGCAGATACGCAGTATTTT. Protein sequence: CASSFSYVGSADTQYF. The chain combines TRBV11-2 with TRBJ2-3, with TRBD2 as a possible D gene (5 bases). Deletions cut 3 bases from V and 4 bases from J, with 17 bases between. The CDR3 extends over 16 amino acids. Germline CDR1 reads SGHAT; CDR2 reads FQNNGV.

This clone was recorded a few times. The chain is built from TRBV5-1 and TRBJ2-3; 9 bases align to TRBD2. CDR3 length: 18 residues. Germline CDR1 and CDR2: SGHRS and YFSETQ. V was pared by 4 bases and J by 0 bases, with 12 bases of the junction left unmatched. CDR3 nucleotide sequence: TGCGCCAGCAGCCGCAAATCCGCTAGCGGGGCAAGCACAGATACGCAGTATTTT. As protein: CASSRKSASGASTDTQYF.

This clone was counted ten times or more. The J gene is TRBJ2-2, the V gene TRBV5-1; 9 bases align to TRBD1. Trimming removed 4 bases from V and 5 bases from J; junction bases left unmatched: 6. CDR1 and CDR2 (germline): SGHRS, YFSETQ. The CDR3 contains 15 residues. CDR3 DNA sequence: TGCGCCAGCAGCGAAGGACAGGGGTGGACCGGGGAGCTGTTTTTT. Protein product: CASSEGQGWTGELFF.

This clone was seen ten or more times. V usage is TRBV5-1 and J usage is TRBJ1-1; D might be TRBD1 (5 bases). This CDR3 contains 13 residues. V was cut by 1 base and J by 6 bases, with 10 bases left in between. Germline loops: CDR1 SGHRS, CDR2 YFSETQ. The CDR3 bases are TGCGCCAGCAGCTTGAGTCAGGGTGCTGAAGCTTTCTTT. Protein sequence: CASSLSQGAEAFF.

This clone was seen many times. The chain employs TRBV6-6 and TRBJ1-6; no definite D call. The CDR3 consists of 13 residues. Deletions cut 11 bases from V and 7 bases from J, with 15 bases between. The germline V gene has CDR1 MNHNY and CDR2 SVGAGI (reference sequence). Here the CDR3 DNA reads TGTGCCCACGCGGGAAATAGCAATTCACCCCTCCACTTT. Translation gives CAHAGNSNSPLHF.

This clone was detected ten times or more. J is TRBJ1-4 and V is TRBV6-1, with 9 bases fitting TRBD1. Germline loops: CDR1 MNHNS, CDR2 SASEGT. Trimming removed 3 bases from V and 0 bases from J; junction bases left unmatched: 14. This CDR3 is built from 20 residues. The CDR3 region is CASSEMTTGGIAATNEKLFF. The CDR3 DNA reads as TGTGCCAGCAGTGAGATGACGACAGGGGGGATTGCGGCAACTAATGAAAAACTGTTTTTT.

This clone was seen ten or more times. V is TRBV4-2 and J is TRBJ2-3; D ambiguous. The CDR3 covers 13 residues. Trimming took 1 base from V and 6 from J, leaving 8 bases between them. From germline, CDR1 is LGHNA and CDR2 YNFKEQ. The CDR3 reads CASSQGAEDTQYF. CDR3 bases: TGTGCCAGCAGCCAAGGGGCAGAGGATACGCAGTATTTT.

The V and J genes are TRBV5-1 and TRBJ2-5, with D possibly matching TRBD1 (8 bases). This CDR3 has 16 amino acids. Germline V gene data show CDR1 as SGHRS and CDR2 as YFSETQ. V was trimmed by 4 bases and J by 2 bases, leaving 18 bases between them. CDR3 loop: CASSVGQGGPQETQYF. CDR3 sequence (DNA): TGCGCCAGCAGCGTCGGACAGGGAGGGCCGCAAGAGACCCAGTACTTC.

This clone came up many times. The V gene is TRBV7-8, the J gene TRBJ1-2; D gene ambiguous. V gave up 2 bases and J gave up 3 bases, with 7 bases separating them. Looked up from germline, CDR1 is SGHVS and CDR2 is FQNEAQ. This CDR3 is built from 13 residues. The CDR3 spells CASSLSSDYGYTF. Written as DNA, the CDR3 is TGTGCCAGCAGCTTATCCTCCGACTATGGCTACACCTTC.

There are many counts of this clone. The CDR3 region is CATRDRVVNQPQHF. For the CDR3, the DNA is TGTGCCACCAGAGACAGGGTAGTCAATCAGCCCCAGCATTTT. The chain recombines TRBV19 with TRBJ1-5, with 7 bases lining up with TRBD1. CDR3 length: 14 residues. The ends lost 10 bases at V and 3 bases at J; junction bases unmatched: 9. CDR1 and CDR2 from the germline V gene are LNHDA and SQIVND (reference sequence). Looking up the rest from reference TRBV19 and TRBJ1-5 gives the full variable domain: DGGITQSPKYLFRKEGQNVTLSCEQNLNHDAMYWYRQDPGQGLRLIYYSQIVNDFQKGDIAEGYSVSREKKESFPLTVTSAQKNPTAFYLCATRDRVVNQPQHFGDGTRLSIL.

Many counts were recorded for this clone. The chain links TRBV18 to TRBJ1-1; D gene ambiguous. Germline V gives CDR1 KGHSH, CDR2 LQKENI. The V end lost 0 bases, the J end lost 0 bases, and 2 bases lay between the germline ends. The CDR3 consists of 13 residues. The CDR3 DNA is TGTGCCAGCTCACCACCCATGAACACTGAAGCTTTCTTT. It is translated as CASSPPMNTEAFF.

In DNA, the CDR3 is TGCGCCAGCAGCCATCGGGACAACTCCTACGAGCAGTACTTC. It translates to CASSHRDNSYEQYF. The chain has TRBV4-1 and TRBJ2-7, with D tentatively TRBD1 (6 bases). Trimming stripped 3 bases from V and 0 bases from J, with 9 bases between. Germline-derived CDR1 and CDR2 are MGHRA and YSYEKL. The CDR3 has 14 residues.

This clone was picked up many times. This chain connects TRBV6-1 to TRBJ1-2; tentative D call: TRBD1 (6 bases). The CDR3 runs to 15 residues. Germline V gene lookup returns CDR1 MNHNS and CDR2 SASEGT. V was clipped by 1 base and J by 4 bases, with 13 bases between them. In DNA, the CDR3 is TGTGCCAGCAGTGAAGAAACAGGGACCTTCTATGGCTACACCTTC. It encodes CASSEETGTFYGYTF.

This clone showed up many times. The rearrangement joins TRBV5-4 to TRBJ1-1, with D perhaps TRBD1 (6 bases). This CDR3 spans 14 amino acids. Germline CDR1 and CDR2: SGHNT and YYREEE (reference sequence). Trimming shortened V by 0 bases and J by 5 bases, and 11 bases separated the two germline ends. The CDR3 loop reads CASSLDRGGTEAFF. The CDR3 nucleotides read TGTGCCAGCAGCTTGGATAGGGGGGGTACTGAAGCTTTCTTT.

This clone was detected many times. The V gene is TRBV7-6, the J gene TRBJ1-6; 8 bases line up with TRBD1. Germline CDR1 is SGHVS and CDR2 is FNYEAQ. V lost 3 bases, J lost 9 bases, and 4 bases stayed unmatched. CDR3 length equals 14 residues. The CDR3 loop is CASSLDRAGSPLHF. CDR3 nucleotide sequence: TGTGCCAGCAGCTTGGACAGGGCGGGTTCACCCCTCCACTTT.

A few counts support this clone. The chain employs TRBV25-1 and TRBJ2-5; D may be TRBD2 (5 bases). The CDR3 extends over 13 amino acids. Germline-derived CDR1 and CDR2 are MGHDK and SYGVNS. Trimming took off 3 bases at V and 4 bases at J, with 9 bases between the two ends. The CDR3 DNA sequence: TGTGCCAGCAGTGAGGGCGGACTAGAGACCCAGTACTTC. This encodes CASSEGGLETQYF.

This clone was detected only a few times. The chain is built from TRBV30 and TRBJ2-7; TRBD2 aligns across 10 bases. After removal of 1 base from V and 3 bases from J, the junction contained 9 bases not matched to a gene. The germline V gene has CDR1 GTSNPN and CDR2 SVGIG (reference sequence). This CDR3 spans 16 amino acids. This chain's CDR3 is CAWSANRLAGYYEQYV. The DNA for the CDR3 is TGTGCCTGGAGTGCTAACCGACTAGCGGGTTACTACGAGCAGTACGTC.

This clone has at least ten counts. The rearrangement links TRBV7-8 to TRBJ2-2; 13 nucleotides line up with TRBD2. With V trimmed by 5 bases and J by 4 bases, 7 bases remained unmatched. CDR1 is SGHVS, CDR2 FQNEAQ, per germline. There are 17 residues in the CDR3. The CDR3 DNA reads as TGTGCCAGCAGCCAACTAGCGGGAGGGAGGGGCACCGGGGAGCTGTTTTTT. Encoded protein: CASSQLAGGRGTGELFF.